These 32 T cell receptor beta chains came from one sample sequenced in a study of human thymus T cells. Here immunoSEQ multiplex PCR was the method, and the copy in TCRdb shows in-frame clones only, minus some. The sample shows more than 50,000 clones, 85% to 95% of them seen only once. Sequencing was performed on blood. These TCRs come from a boy in the first two years of life with a congenital heart defect but otherwise immunologically healthy.

The chain recombines TRBV7-9 with TRBJ2-1; a weak D match, TRBD2 (6 bases). The CDR3 runs 14 residues. CDR1 is SEHNR, CDR2 FQNEAQ, per germline (reference sequence). V was trimmed by 4 bases and J by 6 bases, leaving 13 bases between them. CDR3 DNA sequence: TGTGCCAGCAGCTCCCGGGACTTCCCCAATGAGCAGTTCTTC. Protein product: CASSSRDFPNEQFF.

This clone was found once. CDR3 in DNA: TGTGCCAGCAGCTCCGTGGGGGGGATTCGGGACACTGAAGCTTTCTTT. This codes for CASSSVGGIRDTEAFF. V gene TRBV7-8 combines with J gene TRBJ1-1; TRBD1 might be the D (5 bases). Trimming left V 4 bases short and J 3 bases short, with 18 bases between. Germline V gene data show CDR1 as SGHVS and CDR2 as FQNEAQ. The CDR3 covers 16 residues.

The V gene is TRBV4-1, the J gene TRBJ2-7; D not certain. V dropped 0 bases and J dropped 0 bases, with 12 bases sitting between them. This CDR3 spans 16 amino acids. Germline V gene data show CDR1 as MGHRA and CDR2 as YSYEKL. The CDR3 nucleotides are TGCGCCAGCAGCCAAGATAAGGCAGGTAGCTCCTACGAGCAGTACTTC. Translation: CASSQDKAGSSYEQYF.

This clone was recorded only once. The chain joins TRBV19 to TRBJ2-7; 9 positions agree with TRBD2. Germline assignment: CDR1 LNHDA and CDR2 SQIVND (reference sequence). CDR3 length: 13 amino acids. J was trimmed by 2 bases and V by 4 bases; bases with no gene match: 0. The CDR3 coding sequence is TGTGCCAGTAGTACTAGCGGGACCTACGAGCAGTACTTC. Its translation: CASSTSGTYEQYF.

The J gene is TRBJ2-3, the V gene TRBV11-3; D remains unclear. The CDR3 loop spans 15 amino acids. The V and J ends lost 4 bases and 0 bases respectively, with 11 bases between them. Germline assignment: CDR1 SGHNT and CDR2 YENEEA. The CDR3 region is CASSSVSVSTDTQYF. DNA of the CDR3: TGTGCCAGCAGCTCCGTAAGCGTTAGCACAGATACGCAGTATTTT. Complete variable domain (other parts from reference TRBV11-3 and TRBJ2-3): EAGVVQSPRYKIIEKKQPVAFWCNPISGHNTLYWYLQNLGQGPELLIRYENEEAVDDSQLPKDRFSAERLKGVDSTLKIQPAELGDSAVYLCASSSVSVSTDTQYFGPGTRLTVL.

The rearrangement uses TRBV6-5 and TRBJ1-2; a weak D match, TRBD1 (5 bases). This CDR3 is built from 15 residues. The germline V gene encodes CDR1 MNHEY and CDR2 SVGAGI. Deletions cut 2 bases from V and 0 bases from J, with 10 bases between. CDR3 DNA: TGTGCCAGCAGTTACGCCAAGGGGCCTAACTATGGCTACACCTTC. Its translation: CASSYAKGPNYGYTF.

The chain has TRBV5-6 and TRBJ1-2; D may be TRBD1 (6 bases). CDR1 SGHDT and CDR2 YYEEEE come from the germline V gene. The CDR3 consists of 17 residues. Trimming stripped 1 base from V and 7 bases from J, with 23 bases between. CDR3 in amino acids: CASSLSLSAGGPSGYTF. DNA of the CDR3: TGTGCCAGCAGCTTGAGTTTATCGGCCGGGGGCCCCTCTGGCTACACCTTC. The entire variable domain, with the rest obtained from reference TRBV5-6 and TRBJ1-2, is as follows: DAGVTQSPTHLIKTRGQQVTLRCSPKSGHDTVSWYQQALGQGPQFIFQYYEEEERQRGNFPDRFSGHQFPNYSSELNVNALLLGDSALYLCASSLSLSAGGPSGYTFGSGTRLTVV.

The V and J genes are TRBV4-1 and TRBJ2-5, with 10 positions matching TRBD2. This CDR3 region has 15 residues. The ends lost 1 base at V and 1 base at J; junction bases unmatched: 0. The V gene's germline CDR1 is MGHRA and CDR2 YSYEKL. The CDR3 spells CASSQGTSGQETQYF. The DNA of the CDR3 is TGCGCCAGCAGCCAAGGGACTAGCGGCCAAGAGACCCAGTACTTC.

J is TRBJ2-5 and V is TRBV19; TRBD2 agrees at 7 bases. The CDR3 is 12 residues long. The germline V gene encodes CDR1 LNHDA and CDR2 SQIVND (reference sequence). V shed 3 bases and J 5 bases; nucleotides not matched to a gene: 0. Here the CDR3 reads CASSMGGETQYF. CDR3 nucleotide sequence: TGTGCCAGTAGTATGGGAGGGGAGACCCAGTACTTC.

The J gene is TRBJ2-7, the V gene TRBV4-1, with TRBD2 identical over 9 bases. V lost 4 bases to trimming and J lost 2 bases; unmatched junction nucleotides: 6. The CDR3 sequence is 15 residues long. In germline, CDR1 is MGHRA, CDR2 YSYEKL. CDR3 DNA: TGCGCCAGCAGCCTCCTAGCGGGGAAACCCTACGAGCAGTACTTC. It yields the protein CASSLLAGKPYEQYF.

V gene TRBV7-9 combines with J gene TRBJ2-3, with 10 bases identical to TRBD1. The germline V gene has CDR1 SEHNR and CDR2 FQNEAQ (reference sequence). V was pared by 5 bases and J by 1 base, with 0 bases of the junction left unmatched. There are 14 residues in the CDR3. The chain's CDR3 is CASSGTGGTDTQYF. The CDR3 region has the DNA TGTGCCAGCAGCGGGACAGGGGGCACAGATACGCAGTATTTT.

The rearrangement links TRBV2 to TRBJ2-3; 8 bases match TRBD2. The J segment lost 5 bases and the V segment lost 4 bases, leaving 11 bases of the junction unmatched. This CDR3 is built from 16 residues. Germline V gives CDR1 SNHLY, CDR2 FYNNEI. This CDR3 is CASSGPAGAPGDTQYF. CDR3 nucleotide sequence: TGTGCCAGCAGTGGGCCAGCGGGAGCCCCGGGAGATACGCAGTATTTT. The variable domain in full, completed from reference TRBV2 and TRBJ2-3, reads EPEVTQTPSHQVTQMGQEVILRCVPISNHLYFYWYRQILGQKVEFLVSFYNNEISEKSEIFDDQFSVERPDGSNFTLKIRSTKLEDSAMYFCASSGPAGAPGDTQYFGPGTRLTVL.

The chain is built from TRBV27 and TRBJ1-2; a weak D match, TRBD1 (6 bases). CDR1 is MNHEY and CDR2 is SMNVEV in the germline V gene (reference sequence). Trimming left V 4 bases short and J 3 bases short, with 12 bases between. The CDR3 consists of 14 residues. The CDR3 spells CASSWKGGDYGYTF. CDR3 nucleotide sequence: TGTGCCAGCAGTTGGAAGGGGGGGGACTATGGCTACACCTTC.

The chain joins TRBV18 to TRBJ2-3; a weak D match, TRBD1 (5 bases). The CDR3 length is 15 residues. Germline CDR1 KGHSH, CDR2 LQKENI. Trimming pared 2 bases from V and 3 bases from J, leaving 12 bases between. This chain's CDR3 is CASSPVARVTDTQYF. The CDR3 DNA follows: TGTGCCAGCTCACCAGTCGCCAGGGTGACAGATACGCAGTATTTT.

The chain uses TRBV7-9 and TRBJ2-5; D is unresolved. V lost 2 bases and J lost 1, with 2 bases in between. The length of the CDR3 is 12 residues. CDR1 is SEHNR, CDR2 FQNEAQ, per germline (reference sequence). CDR3 DNA sequence: TGTGCCAGCAGCTTACTCCAAGAGACCCAGTACTTC. Amino acid sequence: CASSLLQETQYF.

The rearrangement links TRBV18 to TRBJ2-2; D unclear. CDR3 length: 14 residues. Germline CDR1 KGHSH, CDR2 LQKENI. V was trimmed by 2 bases and J by 2 bases, leaving 6 bases between them. The CDR3 loop is CASSPGPNTGELFF. CDR3 bases: TGTGCCAGCTCACCAGGTCCTAACACCGGGGAGCTGTTTTTT.

V and J are TRBV28 and TRBJ2-7, with D uncertain. CDR3 length: 15 residues. Per germline, CDR1 MDHEN and CDR2 SYDVKM. Trimming shortened V by 5 bases and J by 1 base, and 15 bases separated the two germline ends. CDR3 sequence: CASSKAYPISYEQYF. The CDR3 bases are TGTGCCAGCAGTAAGGCGTACCCTATATCCTACGAGCAGTACTTC.

The chain couples TRBV5-1 to TRBJ2-6; no clear D. Germline CDR1 SGHRS, CDR2 YFSETQ. Trimming stripped 1 base from V and 2 bases from J, with 10 bases between. CDR3 length equals 16 residues. The CDR3 nucleotides are TGCGCCAGCAGCTTGACCAAGGGAACTGGGGCCAACGTCCTGACTTTC. The encoded protein is CASSLTKGTGANVLTF.

For the CDR3, the DNA is TGTGCCAGCAGTGCCTCACCCTCCGGGACTAGCGGCAATGAGCAGTTCTTC. Amino acids: CASSASPSGTSGNEQFF. The V gene is TRBV25-1, the J gene TRBJ2-1; 11 bases line up with TRBD2. This CDR3 is 17 amino acids long. The germline CDR1 and CDR2 sequences are MGHDK and SYGVNS. V dropped 4 bases and J dropped 6; count of bases not matched to a gene: 11.

The chain has TRBV30 and TRBJ2-1, with 7 bases identical to TRBD1. From germline, CDR1 is GTSNPN and CDR2 SVGIG (reference sequence). The CDR3 covers 15 residues. The J segment lost 6 bases and the V segment lost 0 bases, leaving 8 bases of the junction unmatched. The CDR3 coding sequence is TGTGCCTGGAGTGTACGGGGACAGAAACGCAATGAGCAGTTCTTC. It codes for CAWSVRGQKRNEQFF.

This clone was seen only once. V is TRBV9 and J is TRBJ2-7; D perhaps matches TRBD1 (5 bases). Trimming shortened V by 4 bases and J by 0 bases, and 11 bases separated the two germline ends. Per the germline V gene, CDR1 is SGDLS and CDR2 is YYNGEE. This CDR3 comprises 14 residues. CDR3 DNA sequence: TGTGCCAGCAGCCAGGACATTTCCTCCTACGAGCAGTACTTC. Protein sequence: CASSQDISSYEQYF.

V is TRBV6-1 and J is TRBJ1-2, with 9 bases that match TRBD1. Germline V lookup: CDR1 MNHNS, CDR2 SASEGT. Trimming at V came to 2 bases and at J to 8 bases, leaving 24 bases not matched to a gene. CDR3 length: 20 residues. The CDR3 DNA sequence: TGTGCCAGCAGTGAATATCTCGGAGTGGGGACAGGGACCTTGTTTATGGGCTACACCTTC. Translating gives CASSEYLGVGTGTLFMGYTF.

This clone showed up just a few times. V usage is TRBV4-3 and J usage is TRBJ2-1, with a weak D call TRBD2 (6 bases). The CDR3 contains 16 residues. Trimming pared 0 bases from V and 4 bases from J, leaving 13 bases between. Germline assignment: CDR1 LGHNA and CDR2 YSLEER. CDR3 in DNA: TGCGCCAGCAGCCAAGATAGTGGGGGGTTTTACAATGAGCAGTTCTTC. The encoded protein is CASSQDSGGFYNEQFF.

The J gene is TRBJ2-1, the V gene TRBV27, with 10 bases aligning to TRBD2. The germline V gene has CDR1 MNHEY and CDR2 SMNVEV (reference sequence). The V and J ends lost 8 bases and 5 bases, in that order; junction bases with no gene match: 9. This CDR3 contains 15 residues. The CDR3 sequence: CASSSGTSVHNEQFF. The CDR3 DNA follows: TGTGCCAGCTCTTCCGGGACTAGCGTCCACAATGAGCAGTTCTTC.

V usage is TRBV7-2 and J usage is TRBJ2-7; TRBD2 agrees at 7 bases. The CDR3 runs to 14 residues. V shed 1 base and J 0 bases; nucleotides not matched to a gene: 0. The germline V gene encodes CDR1 SGHTA and CDR2 FQGNSA. The CDR3 nucleotides are TGTGCCAGCAGCTTAGAGCGGGGCTCCTACGAGCAGTACTTC. This sequence encodes CASSLERGSYEQYF.

V is TRBV5-1 and J is TRBJ1-4; D may be TRBD1 (5 bases). The ends were cut back, 0 bases at V and 0 bases at J, with 9 bases in the middle. This CDR3 comprises 16 residues. Germline CDR1 SGHRS, CDR2 YFSETQ. The CDR3, as DNA: TGCGCCAGCAGCTTGGGACAGCCCCCAACTAATGAAAAACTGTTTTTT. Translated, it gives CASSLGQPPTNEKLFF.

V gene TRBV2 combines with J gene TRBJ1-5; the match to TRBD1 covers 12 bases. The CDR3 extends over 16 amino acids. With 1 base clipped from V and 6 bases from J, the junction kept 4 bases outside the gene matches. In germline, CDR1 is SNHLY, CDR2 FYNNEI. The CDR3: CASSEEGTGGGQPQHF. CDR3 nucleotide sequence: TGTGCCAGCAGTGAAGAGGGGACAGGGGGCGGTCAGCCCCAGCATTTT.

This chain joins TRBV2 and TRBJ2-1; D is ambiguous. Germline assignment: CDR1 SNHLY and CDR2 FYNNEI. V lost 8 bases and J lost 3, with 5 bases in between. This CDR3 is built from 11 residues. In nucleotides, the CDR3 is TGTGCCAGCGGTTTCTACAATGAGCAGTTCTTC. It yields the protein CASGFYNEQFF.

The count of this clone is one. This sequence joins TRBV18 and TRBJ2-1; 10 positions match TRBD2. The CDR3 runs to 11 residues. Losses at the gene ends were 8 bases for V and 10 bases for J; bases not matched to a gene: 2. Germline loops: CDR1 KGHSH, CDR2 LQKENI. The CDR3 nucleotides read TGTGCCAGCACGGGACTAGCGGAGCAGTTCTTC. Its protein product is CASTGLAEQFF.

The rearrangement links TRBV18 to TRBJ1-3, with no clear D. The CDR3 loop spans 15 amino acids. Germline V gene sequence: CDR1 KGHSH, CDR2 LQKENI. Trimming took 2 bases from V and 0 from J, leaving 8 bases between them. CDR3 protein: CASSPVGSSGNTIYF. In DNA form, the CDR3 reads TGTGCCAGCTCACCAGTTGGAAGCTCTGGAAACACCATATATTTT.

The genes are TRBV2 and TRBJ2-1, with 8 bases aligning to TRBD1. V trimming: 4 bases; J trimming: 7 bases; junction bases outside the gene matches: 0. This CDR3 spans 12 amino acids. Germline CDR1 is SNHLY and CDR2 is FYNNEI. The CDR3, as DNA: TGTGCCAGCAGTGGACAGGGGAATGAGCAGTTCTTC. Protein sequence: CASSGQGNEQFF.

The rearrangement uses TRBV29-1 and TRBJ2-2; 7 bases align to TRBD2. The CDR3 is 15 residues long. The J segment lost 1 base and the V segment lost 3 bases, leaving 5 bases of the junction unmatched. Germline assignment: CDR1 SQVTM and CDR2 ANQGSEA. CDR3 coding DNA: TGCAGCGTTGATATGGGAGGGGTGAACACCGGGGAGCTGTTTTTT. Translated: CSVDMGGVNTGELFF.